This passage covers 5 T cell receptor beta chains from one sample sequenced in a study of blood T cell repertoires in COVID-19. Method: immunoSEQ multiplex PCR; TCRdb's copy keeps in-frame clones and lacks some. The table lists roughly 220,000 clones, around 89% of them singletons. Material: PBMCs or T cells enriched from blood (not recorded which). The origin of the receptors is a woman younger than 45 who had recovered from COVID-19.

The rearrangement uses TRBV19 and TRBJ2-3; TRBD2 matches 9 bases. The length of the CDR3 is 17 residues. The V gene end was trimmed by 2 bases and the J gene end by 2 bases; junction bases not matched to a gene: 8. Germline V gene data show CDR1 as LNHDA and CDR2 as SQIVND (reference sequence). The CDR3 region is CASSISSSGGPTDTQYF. CDR3 nucleotide sequence: TGTGCCAGTAGTATATCGTCGAGCGGGGGGCCCACAGATACGCAGTATTTT.

J is TRBJ2-1 and V is TRBV7-2; 8 bases line up with TRBD2. The CDR3 spans 15 residues. CDR1 and CDR2 from the germline V gene are SGHTA and FQGNSA. The J segment lost 2 bases and the V segment lost 1 base, leaving 1 base of the junction unmatched. CDR3: CASSLDGGAYNEQFF. The CDR3 region has the DNA TGTGCCAGCAGCTTAGACGGGGGGGCCTACAATGAGCAGTTCTTC.

This clone has just one count. This sequence joins TRBV19 and TRBJ1-5, with TRBD1 as a possible D gene (6 bases). The ends were cut back, 2 bases at V and 5 bases at J, with 13 bases in the middle. Germline V gene data show CDR1 as LNHDA and CDR2 as SQIVND (reference sequence). The CDR3 has 15 amino acids. For the CDR3, the DNA is TGTGCCAGTAGTATAAGGGCAGGGGTTGATCAGCCCCAGCATTTT. This codes for CASSIRAGVDQPQHF.

This rearrangement joins TRBV7-3 to TRBJ1-3; D is ambiguous. The V and J ends lost 1 base and 1 base respectively, with 5 bases between them. CDR1 and CDR2 (germline): SGHTA, FQGTGA. The CDR3 runs to 14 residues. The DNA for the CDR3 is TGTGCCAGCAGCTTAATCGGTTCTGGAAACACCATATATTTT. This encodes CASSLIGSGNTIYF.

The chain joins TRBV5-4 to TRBJ2-5, with a weak D call TRBD2 (5 bases). This CDR3 comprises 15 residues. The germline CDR1 and CDR2 sequences are SGHNT and YYREEE (reference sequence). Trimming pared 6 bases from V and 2 bases from J, leaving 17 bases between. The CDR3 region is CASTPRSGRQETQYF. The DNA of the CDR3 is TGTGCCAGCACCCCCCGAAGCGGTCGGCAAGAGACCCAGTACTTC.